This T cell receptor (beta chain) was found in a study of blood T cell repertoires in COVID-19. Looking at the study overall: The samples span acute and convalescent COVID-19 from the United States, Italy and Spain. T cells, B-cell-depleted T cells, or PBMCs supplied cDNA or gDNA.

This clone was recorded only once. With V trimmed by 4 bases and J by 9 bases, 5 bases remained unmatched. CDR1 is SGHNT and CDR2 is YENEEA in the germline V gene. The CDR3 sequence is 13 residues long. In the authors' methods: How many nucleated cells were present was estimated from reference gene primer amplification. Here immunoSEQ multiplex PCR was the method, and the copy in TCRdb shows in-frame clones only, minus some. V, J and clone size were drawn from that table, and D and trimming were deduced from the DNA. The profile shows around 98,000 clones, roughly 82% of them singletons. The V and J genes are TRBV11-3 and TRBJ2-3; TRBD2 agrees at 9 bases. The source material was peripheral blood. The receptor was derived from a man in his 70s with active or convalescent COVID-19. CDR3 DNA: TGTGCCAGCAGCTCAGCGGGGGGCGGGACGCAGTATTTT. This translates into CASSSAGGGTQYF.